This is a list of T cell receptor beta chains from one sample in a study of technical replicates of blood from a handful of donors. Measured with immunoSEQ multiplex PCR; TCRdb has only the in-frame clones, and not every one. The data contain about 82,000 clones, roughly 91% of them singletons. The sequenced sample was T cells isolated from PBMCs. These receptor sequences come from a human donor in good health. Each CDR3 is given with its conserved first and last residue. Each record gives: clone size, CDR3 length, D gene, V gene, J gene, CDR3 DNA, CDR3 protein. A D gene is named only where the DNA matches it firmly. Part of the rows lack a size; the others show once, few, many or a class for expanded clones.

>.|13|TRBD2|TRBV27|TRBJ2-1
TGTGCCAGCAGAGCGGGACTTTACAATGAGCAGTTCTTC
CASRAGLYNEQFF
>.|13|.|TRBV27|TRBJ1-1
TGTGCCAGCAGTTGGGACTCAGGGTCGGAAGCTTTCTTT
CASSWDSGSEAFF
>.|15|.|TRBV6-5|TRBJ2-7
TGTGCCAGCAGCCGGAGGAGCGAGGGTCCCTACGAGCAGTACTTC
CASSRRSEGPYEQYF
>.|13|.|TRBV19|TRBJ2-1
TGTGCCAGTAGTAGTTCGCGGGAAAATGAGCAGTTCTTC
CASSSSRENEQFF
>.|15|.|TRBV9|TRBJ2-3
TGTGCCAGCAGCGTGGCCCCAGTCACCACAGATACGCAGTATTTT
CASSVAPVTTDTQYF
>.|13|.|TRBV5-4|TRBJ1-1
TGTGCCAGCAGCTTAATAGAGGACACTGAAGCTTTCTTT
CASSLIEDTEAFF
>.|17|TRBD1|TRBV9|TRBJ1-1
TGTGCCAGCAGCTACGGACAGGGGGGGAAAATGAACACTGAAGCTTTCTTT
CASSYGQGGKMNTEAFF
>.|13|.|TRBV10-2|TRBJ2-5
TGCGCCAGCAGTGAAGGAGGCCAGGAGACCCAGTACTTC
CASSEGGQETQYF
>few|14|.|TRBV14|TRBJ1-3
TGTGCCAAATACGGGTTTTACTCTGGAAACACCATATATTTT
CAKYGFYSGNTIYF
>.|16|.|TRBV19|TRBJ1-5
TGTGCCAGTACCGACACAGGGATCCATAGCAATCAGCCCCAGCATTTT
CASTDTGIHSNQPQHF
>.|12|TRBD1|TRBV14|TRBJ1-2
TGTGCCAGCACCACCGGACAGGGAAACTACACCTTC
CASTTGQGNYTF
>.|13|.|TRBV7-8|TRBJ1-2
TGTGCCAGCAGCTTACTTAGAGTGAGTGGCTACACCTTC
CASSLLRVSGYTF
>.|13|.|TRBV30|TRBJ1-1
TGTGCCTGGAGTGTACAGACGAACACTGAAGCTTTCTTT
CAWSVQTNTEAFF
>.|16|.|TRBV19|TRBJ1-3
TGTGCCAGTAGTTTGGGCAGGGCCTTTTCTGGAAACACCATATATTTT
CASSLGRAFSGNTIYF
>.|13|TRBD1|TRBV2|TRBJ1-1
TGTGCCAGCAGCCCGGCCGACAGGGTTCAAGCTTTCTTT
CASSPADRVQAFF
>.|15|TRBD1|TRBV9|TRBJ2-3
TGTGCCAGCAGCGATGGGACAGGGGGCACAGATACGCAGTATTTT
CASSDGTGGTDTQYF